Reported below is one TCR beta chain. The CDR3 is made up of 13 amino acids. Between the trimmed V and J ends, which lost 2 bases and 3 bases, there was a span of 8 bases. Germline V gene data show CDR1 as LNHDA and CDR2 as SQIVND (reference sequence). These data belong to a study of tumour-infiltrating T cells in Burkitt lymphoma. At the level of the study: Productive clonality predicted overall and progression-free survival.

Profiled with immunoSEQ multiplex PCR; TCRdb holds only in-frame clones, not every one. This sample has 15,000 to 20,000 clones, with 70% to 80% found just once. The sample taken for sequencing was tumor tissue. This sequence was found in a human donor with diffuse large B-cell lymphoma. The V gene is TRBV19, the J gene TRBJ2-7; no definite D call. This CDR3 is CASSIRPRYEQYF. DNA of the CDR3: TGTGCCAGTAGTATACGACCGCGCTACGAGCAGTACTTC.